Following are 3 T cell receptor beta chains from one sample sequenced in a study of blood T cell repertoires in COVID-19. TCRdb keeps only in-frame clones here, not all; method: immunoSEQ multiplex PCR. The table has fewer than 350,000 clones, approximately 81% seen once; the top ten hold around 2.5%. The sequencing sample was made of PBMCs or T cells enriched from blood (not recorded which). These receptors all stem from a woman aged 50 to 65 who had recovered from COVID-19.

The rearrangement uses TRBV19 and TRBJ2-2, with 7 nucleotides matching TRBD1. CDR3 length equals 13 residues. V lost 6 bases to trimming and J lost 6 bases; unmatched junction nucleotides: 4. Germline CDR1 and CDR2: LNHDA and SQIVND (reference sequence). The CDR3 is CASSDRAAGELFF. DNA of the CDR3: TGTGCCAGTAGCGACAGGGCGGCCGGGGAGCTGTTTTTT.

CDR3 loop: CASSLTGTAPETQYF. CDR3 coding DNA: TGTGCCAGCAGTCTAACCGGGACAGCCCCAGAGACCCAGTACTTC. The rearrangement links TRBV27 to TRBJ2-5, with 7 bases matching TRBD1. The germline V gene encodes CDR1 MNHEY and CDR2 SMNVEV (reference sequence). J lost 4 bases, V lost 5 bases, and 10 bases had no gene match. The CDR3 loop spans 15 amino acids.

The V and J genes are TRBV6-5 and TRBJ1-5; the D gene is possibly TRBD1 (6 bases). Germline CDR1 MNHEY, CDR2 SVGAGI. V was trimmed by 5 bases and J by 0 bases, leaving 8 bases between them. This CDR3 has 14 residues. CDR3 in DNA: TGTGCCAGCAGTAGGGACATTAGCAATCAGCCCCAGCATTTT. It is translated as CASSRDISNQPQHF.